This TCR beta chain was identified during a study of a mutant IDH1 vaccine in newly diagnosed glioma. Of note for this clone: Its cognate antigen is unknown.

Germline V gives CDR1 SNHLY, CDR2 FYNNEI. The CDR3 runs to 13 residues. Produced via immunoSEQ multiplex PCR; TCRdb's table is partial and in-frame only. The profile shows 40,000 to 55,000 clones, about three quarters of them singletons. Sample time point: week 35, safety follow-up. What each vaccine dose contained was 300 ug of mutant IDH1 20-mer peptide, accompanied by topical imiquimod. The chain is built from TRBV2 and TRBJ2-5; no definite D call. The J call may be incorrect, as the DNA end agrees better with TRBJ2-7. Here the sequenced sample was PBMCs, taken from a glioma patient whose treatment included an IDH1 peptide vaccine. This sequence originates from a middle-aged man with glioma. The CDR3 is CASSDFWDYEQYF. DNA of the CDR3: TGTGCCAGCAGTGACTTTTGGGACTACGAGCAGTACTTC.